This record concerns one TCR beta chain sequence. Its target is not known. The PCR was carried out with 60 Vbeta primers and 13 Jbeta primers. The assay was immunoSEQ multiplex PCR, and TCRdb's table has in-frame clones only and misses some. The profile shows more than 60,000 clones, around three quarters of them singletons. This record belongs to a study of cytomegalovirus exposure and HLA in healthy donors. Study-wide points: Most TCR beta V segments were productive about 87% or about 30% of the time in an earlier analysis.

CDR3 length: 13 residues. The junction had 3 bases not matched to a gene; V was cut back by 6 bases and J by 4 bases. The germline V gene has CDR1 ENHRY and CDR2 SYGVKD. The sample taken for sequencing was PBMCs. The rearrangement links TRBV10-3 to TRBJ1-5, with 7 bases matching TRBD1. This TCR was sampled from a woman in her 30s in good health and CMV-seronegative. CDR3 nucleotide sequence: TGTGCCATCAGCGGGACAGAGAATCAGCCCCAGCATTTT. It yields the protein CAISGTENQPQHF.